Listed below are T cell receptor beta chains from one sample, sequenced in a study of Graves' ophthalmopathy and Graves' hyperthyroidism. TCRdb recomputed calls from the multiplex PCR reads with MiXCR, one row per CDR3 protein. Among tens of thousands of distinct CDR3 sequences listed, 52% were seen once. Sequenced material: peripheral blood. All receptors come from an adult man with Graves' ophthalmopathy. Each CDR3 is given with its conserved first and last residue. Each record gives: D gene, V gene, clone size, J gene, CDR3 protein, CDR3 DNA. D genes are given only for firm matches. Clone size, where shown, is once, few, many, or a class for clones that have expanded.

D gene: TRBD1; V gene: TRBV20-1; clone size: -; J gene: TRBJ1-2; CDR3 protein: CSGSLTGTANYGYTF; CDR3 DNA: TGCAGTGGGTCACTGACAGGGACGGCCAACTATGGCTACACCTTC
D gene: TRBD1; V gene: TRBV9; clone size: many; J gene: TRBJ1-1; CDR3 protein: CASSPGQGGPGNTEAFF; CDR3 DNA: TGTGCCAGCAGCCCAGGACAGGGGGGACCGGGAAACACTGAAGCTTTCTTT
D gene: TRBD1; V gene: TRBV20-1; clone size: -; J gene: TRBJ2-1; CDR3 protein: CSDTHRGRNNEQFF; CDR3 DNA: TGCAGTGATACTCACAGGGGCCGAAACAATGAGCAGTTCTTC
D gene: -; V gene: TRBV28; clone size: -; J gene: TRBJ2-1; CDR3 protein: CASSLLAYNNEQFF; CDR3 DNA: TGTGCCAGCAGTTTACTGGCATATAACAATGAGCAGTTCTTC
D gene: -; V gene: TRBV2; clone size: few; J gene: TRBJ1-2; CDR3 protein: CASSEETGFVDGYTF; CDR3 DNA: TGTGCCAGCAGTGAAGAGACAGGTTTTGTTGATGGCTACACCTTC
D gene: -; V gene: TRBV9; clone size: few; J gene: TRBJ2-1; CDR3 protein: CASSVAGHEQFF; CDR3 DNA: TGTGCCAGCAGCGTTGCGGGGCATGAGCAGTTCTTC
D gene: -; V gene: TRBV6-5; clone size: -; J gene: TRBJ2-2; CDR3 protein: CASSPSGELFF; CDR3 DNA: TGTGCCAGCAGTCCTAGCGGGGAGCTGTTTTTT
D gene: TRBD1; V gene: TRBV25-1; clone size: many; J gene: TRBJ1-1; CDR3 protein: CASSGTGATEAFF; CDR3 DNA: TGTGCCAGCAGTGGAACAGGGGCCACTGAAGCTTTCTTT
D gene: TRBD1; V gene: TRBV2; clone size: -; J gene: TRBJ1-5; CDR3 protein: CASSKDRGHSQPQHF; CDR3 DNA: TGTGCCAGCAGTAAAGACAGGGGGCATAGTCAGCCCCAGCATTTT
D gene: -; V gene: TRBV12-3/TRBV12-4; clone size: many; J gene: TRBJ2-3; CDR3 protein: CASSPVRGVADTQYF; CDR3 DNA: TGTGCCAGCAGTCCCGTGCGCGGGGTCGCAGATACGCAGTATTTT
D gene: -; V gene: TRBV6-1; clone size: many; J gene: TRBJ2-3; CDR3 protein: CASRAGVTQYF; CDR3 DNA: TGTGCCAGCAGGGCAGGGGTTACGCAGTATTTT
D gene: -; V gene: TRBV5-1; clone size: -; J gene: TRBJ2-7; CDR3 protein: CASSLTTSGVYEQYF; CDR3 DNA: TGCGCCAGCAGCTTAACCACAAGTGGGGTCTACGAGCAGTACTTC
D gene: TRBD1; V gene: TRBV24-1; clone size: -; J gene: TRBJ1-2; CDR3 protein: CATSDRGTGYGYTF; CDR3 DNA: TGTGCCACCAGTGACCGGGGGACAGGCTATGGCTACACCTTC
D gene: TRBD1; V gene: TRBV6-5; clone size: -; J gene: TRBJ2-1; CDR3 protein: CASSYFRGQADTQFF; CDR3 DNA: TGTGCCAGCAGTTACTTCAGGGGGCAGGCAGATACGCAGTTCTTC
D gene: -; V gene: TRBV20-1; clone size: -; J gene: TRBJ2-7; CDR3 protein: CSALKGLGLDEQYF; CDR3 DNA: TGCAGTGCGTTGAAGGGGTTAGGCCTTGACGAGCAGTACTTC
D gene: -; V gene: TRBV6-2/TRBV6-3; clone size: many; J gene: TRBJ2-6; CDR3 protein: CASRPRVAGANVLTF; CDR3 DNA: TGTGCCAGCAGACCCAGGGTGGCTGGGGCCAACGTCCTGACTTTC
D gene: TRBD2; V gene: TRBV7-2; clone size: many; J gene: TRBJ2-5; CDR3 protein: CASSLGSGGNGKTQYF; CDR3 DNA: TGTGCCAGCAGCTTAGGGTCGGGGGGGAACGGGAAGACCCAGTACTTC
D gene: TRBD1; V gene: TRBV7-9; clone size: many; J gene: TRBJ1-5; CDR3 protein: CASSSGTDYSNQPQHF; CDR3 DNA: TGTGCCAGCAGCTCCGGGACAGATTATAGCAATCAGCCCCAGCATTTT
D gene: -; V gene: TRBV19; clone size: many; J gene: TRBJ2-1; CDR3 protein: CASTQGLWGYNEQFF; CDR3 DNA: TGTGCCAGTACCCAGGGTCTATGGGGGTACAATGAGCAGTTCTTC
D gene: TRBD1; V gene: TRBV9; clone size: -; J gene: TRBJ1-1; CDR3 protein: CASTMGQINTEAFF; CDR3 DNA: TGTGCCAGCACCATGGGACAGATAAACACTGAAGCTTTCTTT
D gene: -; V gene: TRBV14; clone size: -; J gene: TRBJ2-7; CDR3 protein: CASSQDRGTYEQYF; CDR3 DNA: TGTGCCAGCAGCCAAGATAGGGGGACCTACGAGCAGTACTTC
D gene: -; V gene: TRBV20-1; clone size: -; J gene: TRBJ2-5; CDR3 protein: CSAYQGETQYF; CDR3 DNA: TGCAGTGCGTACCAGGGGGAGACCCAGTACTTC
D gene: -; V gene: TRBV28; clone size: many; J gene: TRBJ2-3; CDR3 protein: CASSLPALETQYF; CDR3 DNA: TGTGCCAGCAGTTTACCTGCACTAGAAACGCAGTATTTT
D gene: TRBD2; V gene: TRBV2; clone size: -; J gene: TRBJ2-1; CDR3 protein: CASSEASGNNEQFF; CDR3 DNA: TGTGCCAGCAGCGAGGCCAGCGGGAACAATGAGCAGTTCTTC
D gene: -; V gene: TRBV20-1; clone size: -; J gene: TRBJ1-1; CDR3 protein: CSAKNAGNTEAFF; CDR3 DNA: TGCAGTGCCAAGAATGCGGGTAACACTGAAGCTTTCTTT
D gene: TRBD2; V gene: TRBV20-1; clone size: -; J gene: TRBJ2-1; CDR3 protein: CSASGKSSYNVQFF; CDR3 DNA: TGCAGTGCGAGCGGGAAATCCTCCTACAATGTGCAGTTCTTT
D gene: TRBD1; V gene: TRBV5-1; clone size: many; J gene: TRBJ2-3; CDR3 protein: CASSPQGAGSDTQYF; CDR3 DNA: TGCGCCAGCAGCCCACAGGGGGCTGGTTCGGATACGCAGTATTTT
D gene: TRBD2; V gene: TRBV18; clone size: many; J gene: TRBJ2-7; CDR3 protein: CASSHSGTSGSYEQYF; CDR3 DNA: TGTGCCAGCTCCCATTCCGGGACTAGCGGTTCCTACGAGCAGTACTTC
D gene: -; V gene: TRBV2; clone size: -; J gene: TRBJ1-2; CDR3 protein: CASSEEQVFYGYTF; CDR3 DNA: TGTGCCAGCAGTGAAGAGCAGGTCTTCTACGGCTACACCTTC
D gene: -; V gene: TRBV15; clone size: -; J gene: TRBJ2-2; CDR3 protein: CATGGEVFF; CDR3 DNA: TGTGCCACCGGCGGGGAGGTGTTTTTT
D gene: TRBD2; V gene: TRBV20-1; clone size: -; J gene: TRBJ2-7; CDR3 protein: CSARTSGGAYEQYF; CDR3 DNA: TGCAGTGCGCGGACTAGCGGGGGTGCCTACGAGCAGTACTTC
D gene: TRBD2; V gene: TRBV7-3; clone size: -; J gene: TRBJ2-7; CDR3 protein: CASSPGGLAGPSYEQYF; CDR3 DNA: TGTGCCAGCAGCCCCGGGGGACTAGCGGGACCCTCCTACGAGCAGTACTTC
D gene: -; V gene: TRBV6-5; clone size: -; J gene: TRBJ2-5; CDR3 protein: CASSYGGRGLQETQYF; CDR3 DNA: TGTGCCAGCAGCTACGGGGGTAGGGGGTTACAAGAGACCCAGTACTTC
D gene: -; V gene: TRBV6-5; clone size: -; J gene: TRBJ1-1; CDR3 protein: CASNPGQAEAFF; CDR3 DNA: TGTGCCAGCAACCCGGGTCAGGCTGAAGCTTTCTTT
D gene: TRBD1; V gene: TRBV2; clone size: -; J gene: TRBJ1-6; CDR3 protein: CASSEAETGLNSPLHF; CDR3 DNA: TGTGCCAGCAGTGAAGCCGAGACAGGGCTTAATTCACCCCTCCACTTT
D gene: TRBD1; V gene: TRBV5-1; clone size: -; J gene: TRBJ1-2; CDR3 protein: CASSLSFRGRRYGYTF; CDR3 DNA: TGCGCCAGCAGCTTAAGTTTCAGGGGGCGTCGCTATGGCTACACCTTC
D gene: -; V gene: TRBV11-3; clone size: many; J gene: TRBJ2-4; CDR3 protein: CASSPTGIGPQYF; CDR3 DNA: TGTGCCAGCAGCCCTACGGGGATTGGCCCCCAGTACTTC
D gene: TRBD2; V gene: TRBV10-2; clone size: many; J gene: TRBJ2-5; CDR3 protein: CASSEPLGSGASRETQYF; CDR3 DNA: TGCGCCAGCAGTGAGCCCCTGGGTAGCGGGGCTTCCCGGGAGACCCAGTACTTC
D gene: -; V gene: TRBV7-9; clone size: -; J gene: TRBJ2-1; CDR3 protein: CASSLASMRGHLDEQFF; CDR3 DNA: TGTGCCAGCAGCTTGGCATCCATGAGGGGCCATTTAGATGAGCAGTTCTTC
D gene: TRBD1; V gene: TRBV10-2; clone size: medium-sized; J gene: TRBJ2-1; CDR3 protein: CASSTGTGAYNEQFF; CDR3 DNA: TGCGCCAGCAGTACCGGGACAGGGGCCTACAATGAGCAGTTCTTC
D gene: -; V gene: TRBV27; clone size: -; J gene: TRBJ1-6; CDR3 protein: CASSLIGVLIPLHF; CDR3 DNA: TGTGCCAGCAGTTTGATAGGGGTCCTCATCCCCCTCCACTTT
D gene: -; V gene: TRBV19; clone size: -; J gene: TRBJ2-7; CDR3 protein: CASSMEGYEQYF; CDR3 DNA: TGTGCCAGTAGTATGGAAGGTTACGAGCAGTACTTC
D gene: -; V gene: TRBV5-5; clone size: -; J gene: TRBJ1-2; CDR3 protein: CASSLDGVTYGYTF; CDR3 DNA: TGTGCCAGCAGCTTAGATGGGGTTACCTATGGCTACACCTTC
D gene: TRBD2; V gene: TRBV24-1; clone size: -; J gene: TRBJ2-1; CDR3 protein: CATSDPRDSSGTSAYEQFF; CDR3 DNA: TGTGCCACCAGTGATCCGAGGGACAGTTCCGGGACTAGCGCTTATGAGCAGTTCTTC
D gene: -; V gene: TRBV2; clone size: -; J gene: TRBJ2-7; CDR3 protein: CASISGYEQYF; CDR3 DNA: TGTGCCAGCATAAGCGGATACGAGCAGTACTTC
D gene: -; V gene: TRBV3-1; clone size: -; J gene: TRBJ2-3; CDR3 protein: CASSQGRKPSTDTQYF; CDR3 DNA: TGTGCCAGCAGCCAAGGTCGAAAGCCTAGCACAGATACGCAGTATTTT
D gene: -; V gene: TRBV7-2; clone size: -; J gene: TRBJ2-2; CDR3 protein: CASSLGWRNTGELFF; CDR3 DNA: TGTGCCAGCAGCTTAGGATGGCGGAACACCGGGGAGCTGTTTTTT
D gene: TRBD1; V gene: TRBV5-1; clone size: -; J gene: TRBJ2-1; CDR3 protein: CASSLGGQGYEQFF; CDR3 DNA: TGTGCCAGCAGCTTGGGGGGACAGGGGTATGAGCAGTTCTTC
D gene: -; V gene: TRBV20-1; clone size: -; J gene: TRBJ2-7; CDR3 protein: CSARDPRQKSYEQYF; CDR3 DNA: TGCAGTGCTAGAGATCCGAGACAGAAATCCTACGAGCAGTACTTC
D gene: -; V gene: TRBV24-1; clone size: -; J gene: TRBJ2-3; CDR3 protein: CATSDFQGPGTQYF; CDR3 DNA: TGTGCCACCAGTGATTTTCAGGGTCCGGGGACGCAGTATTTT
D gene: -; V gene: TRBV6-4; clone size: -; J gene: TRBJ2-2; CDR3 protein: CASSANGGTGGLFF; CDR3 DNA: TGTGCCAGCAGTGCTAACGGGGGCACCGGGGGGCTGTTTTTT
D gene: -; V gene: TRBV30; clone size: few; J gene: TRBJ1-4; CDR3 protein: CAWSPTGANEKLFF; CDR3 DNA: TGTGCCTGGAGTCCTACAGGTGCTAATGAAAAACTGTTTTTT
D gene: -; V gene: TRBV6-6; clone size: many; J gene: TRBJ2-3; CDR3 protein: CASSYASDTQYF; CDR3 DNA: TGTGCCAGCAGTTACGCCTCGGATACGCAGTATTTT
D gene: TRBD1; V gene: TRBV20-1; clone size: -; J gene: TRBJ1-2; CDR3 protein: CSARDRGGYTF; CDR3 DNA: TGCAGTGCTAGGGACAGGGGGGGCTACACCTTC
D gene: TRBD1; V gene: TRBV7-2; clone size: -; J gene: TRBJ2-1; CDR3 protein: CASSTPGQMSF; CDR3 DNA: TGTGCCAGCAGCACCCCGGGACAGATGTCCTTC
D gene: TRBD1; V gene: TRBV6-5; clone size: many; J gene: TRBJ2-5; CDR3 protein: CASKDRGQETQYF; CDR3 DNA: TGTGCCAGCAAGGACAGGGGGCAAGAGACCCAGTACTTC
D gene: -; V gene: TRBV20-1; clone size: many; J gene: TRBJ1-1; CDR3 protein: CSARGPEKAFF; CDR3 DNA: TGCAGTGCAAGAGGTCCCGAAAAGGCTTTCTTT